This T cell receptor beta chain was recovered during a study of shared T cell receptors in the human thymus. Measured with immunoSEQ multiplex PCR; TCRdb has only the in-frame clones, and not every one. This repertoire shows roughly 410,000 clones, 95% found once; its top ten account for roughly 0.02%. Trimming shortened V by 11 bases and J by 1 base, and 14 bases separated the two germline ends. Germline loops: CDR1 MDHEN, CDR2 SYDVKM. The CDR3 length is 13 residues. The sample was thymocytes. The J gene is TRBJ2-5, the V gene TRBV28; TRBD1 might be the D (6 bases). The TCR was taken from a human donor. CDR3 residues: CAQPGHTQETQYF. DNA for the CDR3: TGTGCCCAACCGGGACATACCCAAGAGACCCAGTACTTC.